This TCR beta chain was recorded in a study of blood T cells in healthy people across ages (dated by TCRdb to about 2015). Background on the whole study: Template switching captured roughly one uniquely barcoded TCR beta cDNA molecule per two T cells in model experiments. To track age-related changes in TCR beta repertoire diversity, the study relied on deep sequencing normalized with unique cDNA molecular identifiers. Donors of different ages were randomly distributed across sequencing lanes to avoid experimental bias. For two donors (one aged 18 to 30 and one aged 80 or older), the study analyzed two additional independent replicas of 1 million unique cDNA reads from the same blood draw. Donors were grouped into four age groups: young (average about 15 years), middle-aged (39), aged (approximately 67) and long-lived (approximately 75).

Deletion took 5 bases off V and 6 bases off J, with a span of 14 bases between the germline ends. The CDR3 runs 14 amino acids, cysteine and phenylalanine included. Only CDR3 DNA remains: 42 bases, in frame from the first base. Based on the germline V gene, the CDR1 and CDR2 sequences are SGHTA and FQGNSA. Note on this clonotype: Its antigen is unknown. Per-nucleotide qualities are absent, and no much larger clonotype sits a single base away.

Library preparation used 5' RACE. Sequenced using an Illumina HiSeq 2500. A second PCR of roughly 6 to 11 cycles was run with a J-beta primer mix and a sample-barcoded 5' primer. A unique molecular identifier was introduced onto each TCR beta cDNA molecule by a template-switch 5' adaptor carrying 12 random nucleotides. Each sample yielded at least 3 million CDR3-containing paired-end reads. The Mint cDNA synthesis kit, primed by a TRBC-specific oligonucleotide, was used to synthesize first-strand cDNA from all RNA. Following uracil-DNA glycosylase treatment, a first 18-cycle PCR with universal primers M1SS and BC2_uni_R was performed on all cDNA. As for how the authors treated the data: Normalization of each sample was performed by random selection of 1 million high-quality reads, each carrying a distinct molecular identifier. Instead of being binned into consensus sequences, reads that shared molecular identifiers were thrown out. MiTCR, with a Q25 quality threshold and the strictest error-elimination algorithm, was used for CDR3 identification, clonotype clustering and error correction. A nonparametric unseen species model with Euler transformation was used to estimate lower-bound total TCR beta diversity. TCRdb applied fastp at Q25 and MiXCR to the public reads, then kept only in-frame beta chains. All rows with the same CDR3 protein become a single entry with the most common DNA and genes. Clone size and V and J calls follow TCRdb, not the original study. In this sample the table shows about 650,000 distinct CDR3 sequences, 32% of which occur a single time. The top ten hold approximately 15% of the sample.

The investigation overall reported the following: The percentage of naive T cells measured by flow cytometry correlated strongly with observed TCR beta diversity. Compared with the aged group, the long-lived group had more naive CD4+ T cells, fewer expanded clones and increased TCR diversity, a pattern suggesting age selection. Since profiling was done on bulk unsorted PBMCs, naive and antigen-experienced compartments could not be conclusively compared. As age increased, observed TCR beta diversity per million T cells dropped in a roughly linear way, and a significant reduction was already evident by age around 41. Donor CMV infection status was unknown, potentially confounding age-related changes in expanded clonotypes. Estimates of total diversity based on one million sequenced T cells were regarded as lower bounds and as underestimates.

The donors were roughly 39 Caucasian individuals from Russia, aged roughly 6 to 90 years, who were systemically healthy. Each donor gave approximately 9.4 milliliters of peripheral blood, drawn into EDTA-treated Vacutainer tubes. PBMCs were isolated by Ficoll-Paque density-gradient centrifugation, with at least 6.5 million obtained per sample. Total RNA, at least 5 micrograms per sample, was extracted from PBMCs with Trizol reagent. Naive CD45RAhigh/CD27high T cell percentages were measured by flow cytometry on a PBMC aliquot from every donor. The clonotype originates from a woman older than 75 in good health. Donor details come from another sample of the same person, matched by shared clones. The V and J segments used are TRBV7-2 and TRBJ2-1; TRBD1 might be the D gene, on 6 matching bases. What was sequenced was blood. The nucleotide sequence reads as follows: TGTGCCAGCAGCGTAGGTCAGGGGTCCAATGAGCAGTTCTTC. Its translation reads: CASSVGQGSNEQFF.